Listed below are T cell receptor beta chains from one sample, sequenced in a study of shared clonotypes between healthy human individuals. The data were produced by immunoSEQ multiplex PCR, yet TCRdb's version contains in-frame clones alone and is incomplete. The sample holds 640,000 or so clones, around 72% seen once. The specimen was memory CD4+ T cells sorted from blood. These TCRs come from a woman in her twenties or thirties in good health. Each CDR3 is given with its conserved first and last residue. The D gene is left open where the match is weak. Where a row states a size, it is once, few, many or the class of an expanded clone; other rows omit it.

length: 14
V: TRBV19
size: -
D: -
J: TRBJ2-5
CDR3: CATKGSLYQETQYF
DNA: TGTGCCACCAAGGGGAGCTTGTACCAAGAGACCCAGTACTTC

length: 13
V: TRBV12-5
size: few
D: TRBD2
J: TRBJ2-5
CDR3: CASGAAGEETQYF
DNA: TGTGCTAGTGGTGCAGCGGGAGAAGAGACCCAGTACTTC

length: 15
V: TRBV19
size: -
D: TRBD2
J: TRBJ2-3
CDR3: CASSIRAGVTDTQYF
DNA: TGTGCCAGTAGTATTCGGGCGGGAGTAACAGATACGCAGTATTTT

length: 14
V: TRBV7-2
size: -
D: TRBD2
J: TRBJ2-7
CDR3: CASSSLAGVYEQYF
DNA: TGTGCCAGCAGCTCCCTAGCGGGAGTCTACGAGCAGTACTTC

length: 17
V: TRBV4-1
size: many
D: TRBD1
J: TRBJ2-3
CDR3: CASSQDFPTGGIDTQYF
DNA: TGCGCCAGCAGCCAAGATTTCCCGACAGGGGGAATAGATACGCAGTATTTT

length: 13
V: TRBV10-3
size: once
D: -
J: TRBJ2-3
CDR3: CAISGNLGDTQYF
DNA: TGTGCCATCAGCGGAAACCTAGGGGATACGCAGTATTTT

length: 16
V: TRBV19
size: -
D: -
J: TRBJ2-5
CDR3: CASSTWMGANQETQYF
DNA: TGTGCCAGTAGTACCTGGATGGGAGCGAACCAAGAGACCCAGTACTTC

length: 15
V: TRBV9
size: -
D: TRBD1
J: TRBJ1-1
CDR3: CASSPQGQGFTEAFF
DNA: TGTGCCAGCAGCCCCCAGGGACAGGGGTTCACTGAAGCTTTCTTT

length: 19
V: TRBV2
size: -
D: TRBD2
J: TRBJ2-3
CDR3: CASSDWVAGGDRSTDTQYF
DNA: TGTGCCAGCAGTGATTGGGTAGCGGGAGGGGATCGTTCCACAGATACGCAGTATTTT

length: 15
V: TRBV7-8
size: few
D: -
J: TRBJ1-5
CDR3: CASSLNLGGGQPQHF
DNA: TGTGCCAGCAGCTTAAATTTAGGGGGAGGGCAGCCCCAGCATTTT

length: 14
V: TRBV30
size: -
D: -
J: TRBJ1-2
CDR3: CAWSRGFGTYGYTF
DNA: TGTGCCTGGAGTAGGGGCTTCGGGACCTATGGCTACACCTTC